This note documents a single T cell receptor beta chain sequence. The antigen remains unidentified. The sample originates from a study of T cell clonotyping in hematopoietic cell transplantation. Regarding the study as a whole: Recipient TCR diversity dropped after transplant; expanded clonotypes rose from day 30 to 180.

Germline V CDR1 and CDR2: LNHDA, SQIVND (reference sequence). The CDR3 spans 13 residues. The V end lost 3 bases, the J end lost 6 bases, and 11 bases lay between the germline ends. Some clones are missing from TCRdb's copy, which holds only in-frame ones; the method was immunoSEQ multiplex PCR. The data show some 4,000 clones, 70% to 85% seen once. The sequence came from a male patient between 60 and 69 years old who had an allogeneic stem cell transplant from an unrelated donor, so T cells may come from the graft donor. Some clones in this sample may be carry-over from other donors' samples. The J gene is TRBJ1-2, the V gene TRBV19; D call uncertain. The sequencing here drew on peripheral blood mononuclear cells, taken 180 days after allogeneic stem cell transplant. The CDR3 sequence: CASSMSGWDGYTF. The CDR3 DNA reads TGTGCCAGTAGTATGTCGGGGTGGGATGGCTACACCTTC.